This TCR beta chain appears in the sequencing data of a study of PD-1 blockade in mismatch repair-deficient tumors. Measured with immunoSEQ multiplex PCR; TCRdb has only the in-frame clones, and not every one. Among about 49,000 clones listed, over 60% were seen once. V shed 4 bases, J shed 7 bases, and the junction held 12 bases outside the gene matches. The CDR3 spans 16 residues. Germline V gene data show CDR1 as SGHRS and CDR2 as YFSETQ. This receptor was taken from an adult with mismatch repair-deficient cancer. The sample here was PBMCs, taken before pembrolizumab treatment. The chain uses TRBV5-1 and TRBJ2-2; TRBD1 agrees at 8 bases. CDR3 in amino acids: CASSGAGGPASGELFF. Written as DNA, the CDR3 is TGCGCCAGCAGCGGCGCAGGGGGCCCCGCCAGCGGGGAGCTGTTTTTT.